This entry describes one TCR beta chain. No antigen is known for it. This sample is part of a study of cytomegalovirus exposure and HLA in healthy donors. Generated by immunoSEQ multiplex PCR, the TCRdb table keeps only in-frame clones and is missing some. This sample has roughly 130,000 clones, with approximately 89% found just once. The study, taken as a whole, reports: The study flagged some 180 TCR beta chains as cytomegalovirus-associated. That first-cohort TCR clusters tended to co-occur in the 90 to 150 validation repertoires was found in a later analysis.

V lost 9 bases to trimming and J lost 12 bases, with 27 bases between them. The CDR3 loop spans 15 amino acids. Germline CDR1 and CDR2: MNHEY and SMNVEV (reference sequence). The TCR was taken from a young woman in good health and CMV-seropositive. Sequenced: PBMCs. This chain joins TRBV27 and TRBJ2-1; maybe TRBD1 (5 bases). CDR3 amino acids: CASNPATGAPTGQFF. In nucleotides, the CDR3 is TGTGCCAGTAATCCCGCAACAGGCGCCCCTACGGGGCAGTTCTTC.